A selection of T cell receptor beta chains follows, all from one sample in a study of CD8+ T cells in alopecia areata. TCRdb keeps only in-frame clones here, not all; method: immunoSEQ multiplex PCR. The data contain about 220,000 clones, about 50% of them singletons. This specimen consisted of CD4+ T cells sorted from blood, obtained at week 4, from a patient treated with tofacitinib. The receptors stem from a human donor with alopecia areata. CDR3s include the opening cysteine and the closing phenylalanine or tryptophan. The D gene is left open where the match is weak. The size of a clone is reported for some rows only, either as once, few or many, or as a class for expanded clones.

j_call | v_call | clone_size | d_call | cdr3_aa | cdr3_nt
TRBJ2-1 | TRBV30 | . | . | CAWGFPGTFNYNEQFF | TGTGCCTGGGGGTTCCCGGGGACTTTCAACTACAATGAGCAGTTCTTC
TRBJ2-2 | TRBV7-8 | . | . | CASSPTHSRNTGELFF | TGTGCCAGCAGCCCAACCCACAGTAGGAACACCGGGGAGCTGTTTTTT
TRBJ1-2 | TRBV9 | . | . | CASSVGGYGYTF | TGTGCCAGCAGCGTCGGTGGCTATGGCTACACCTTC
TRBJ1-1 | TRBV7-2 | . | . | CASSFGGAGAFF | TGTGCCAGCAGCTTCGGGGGTGCAGGAGCTTTCTTT
TRBJ1-2 | TRBV29-1 | . | TRBD1 | CSVGQGVCTF | TGCAGCGTTGGACAGGGGGTCTGCACCTTC
TRBJ2-7 | TRBV5-1 | . | TRBD1 | CASSPGQGGYEQYF | TGCGCCAGCAGCCCGGGACAGGGAGGCTACGAGCAGTACTTC
TRBJ2-3 | TRBV5-1 | . | . | CASSRGHSTDTQYF | TGCGCCAGCAGCAGGGGACACTCCACAGATACGCAGTATTTT
TRBJ2-1 | TRBV29-1 | . | TRBD1 | CSVAPGQGYNEQFF | TGCAGCGTCGCTCCGGGACAGGGTTACAATGAGCAGTTCTTC
TRBJ1-2 | TRBV2 | . | . | CASSEVQGSYTF | TGTGCCAGCAGTGAAGTCCAGGGGAGCTACACCTTC
TRBJ2-7 | TRBV27 | . | TRBD1 | CASSVVASQGVAYEQYF | TGTGCCAGCAGTGTCGTCGCCTCTCAGGGGGTCGCCTACGAGCAGTACTTC
TRBJ1-2 | TRBV29-1 | . | TRBD1 | CSVWTGGAGLNYGYTF | TGCAGCGTTTGGACAGGGGGCGCCGGTCTTAACTATGGCTACACCTTC
TRBJ2-7 | TRBV25-1 | . | . | CASRRGYEQYF | TGTGCCAGCCGAAGGGGTTACGAGCAGTACTTC
TRBJ1-1 | TRBV10-3 | . | . | CATWGGFDTEAFF | TGTGCCACATGGGGGGGCTTTGACACTGAAGCTTTCTTT
TRBJ1-1 | TRBV7-6 | few | TRBD1 | CASSPGGNTEAFF | TGTGCCAGCAGTCCAGGGGGTAACACTGAAGCTTTCTTT
TRBJ2-1 | TRBV7-2 | . | . | CASSLTGSSYNEQFF | TGTGCCAGCAGCCTAACAGGGAGCTCCTACAATGAGCAGTTCTTC
TRBJ2-3 | TRBV30 | . | . | CAGERGTDTQYF | TGTGCCGGAGAGAGGGGCACAGATACGCAGTATTTT
TRBJ2-7 | TRBV10-3 | few | . | CAISESIQTEQYF | TGTGCCATCAGTGAGTCGATTCAGACAGAGCAGTACTTC
TRBJ1-6 | TRBV2 | . | . | CASSELTASNSPLHF | TGTGCCAGCAGTGAGCTGACAGCGAGTAATTCACCCCTCCACTTT
TRBJ1-2 | TRBV27 | . | . | CASSLSPGVDGYTF | TGTGCCAGCAGTTTATCGCCAGGGGTGGATGGCTACACCTTC
TRBJ2-5 | TRBV2 | . | . | CASGDVDSSETQYF | TGTGCCAGCGGAGATGTCGACAGCTCAGAGACCCAGTACTTC
TRBJ2-3 | TRBV29-1 | . | . | CSASQGSSTDTQYF | TGCAGCGCATCACAGGGTTCTAGCACAGATACGCAGTATTTT
TRBJ1-1 | TRBV29-1 | . | . | CSVAAGIYTEAFF | TGCAGCGTCGCCGCGGGGATTTACACTGAAGCTTTCTTT
TRBJ1-5 | TRBV29-1 | . | . | CSVGGNQPQHF | TGCAGCGTTGGGGGGAATCAGCCCCAGCATTTT
TRBJ1-4 | TRBV18 | . | . | CASSPVAGLSATNEKLFF | TGTGCCAGCTCACCCGTGGCGGGACTCTCTGCAACTAATGAAAAACTGTTTTTT
TRBJ2-1 | TRBV2 | . | TRBD1 | CASSALTGGGYNEQFF | TGTGCCAGCAGTGCCCTTACAGGGGGCGGATATAATGAGCAGTTCTTC
TRBJ2-7 | TRBV13 | . | TRBD1 | CASRRTGGPYEQYF | TGTGCCAGCAGGAGGACAGGGGGCCCCTATGAGCAGTACTTC
TRBJ1-1 | TRBV6-6 | . | . | CASSQGSGTEAFF | TGTGCCAGCTCGCAGGGTAGTGGCACTGAAGCTTTCTTT
TRBJ2-5 | TRBV15 | . | . | CATSRDQETQYF | TGTGCCACCAGCAGAGATCAAGAGACCCAGTACTTC
TRBJ1-1 | TRBV5-1 | . | TRBD1 | CASSLGGTENTEAFF | TGCGCCAGCAGCTTGGGGGGGACAGAGAACACTGAAGCTTTCTTT
TRBJ1-5 | TRBV30 | . | . | CAWSRGGQMGQPQHF | TGTGCCTGGAGTAGGGGGGGCCAGATGGGTCAGCCCCAGCATTTT
TRBJ1-2 | TRBV5-1 | once | TRBD1 | CASSLLRQGNGYTF | TGCGCCAGCAGCTTGCTGAGACAGGGTAATGGCTACACCTTC
TRBJ1-2 | TRBV15 | . | . | CATSSGLGAEGYTF | TGTGCCACCAGCAGTGGGCTGGGGGCGGAAGGCTACACCTTC
TRBJ1-2 | TRBV29-1 | . | TRBD1 | CSVLRQGYGYTF | TGCAGCGTTCTCCGACAGGGTTATGGCTACACCTTC
TRBJ1-2 | TRBV15 | . | . | CATSRDPLSGGDYGYTF | TGTGCCACCAGCAGAGATCCCCTCTCGGGGGGGGACTATGGCTACACCTTC
TRBJ1-5 | TRBV2 | . | . | CASSEAMDSNQPQHF | TGTGCCAGCAGTGAAGCGATGGATAGCAATCAGCCCCAGCATTTT
TRBJ2-1 | TRBV5-1 | . | TRBD1 | CASSLVQGVYNEQFF | TGCGCCAGCAGCTTGGTCCAGGGGGTTTACAATGAACAGTTCTTC
TRBJ1-2 | TRBV5-1 | . | TRBD1 | CASSPDRGGGYTF | TGCGCCAGCAGCCCGGACAGGGGAGGCGGCTACACCTTC
TRBJ2-1 | TRBV10-3 | few | TRBD2 | CASRTSGVDEQFF | TGTGCCAGCCGGACTAGCGGGGTGGATGAGCAGTTCTTC
TRBJ2-3 | TRBV4-1 | . | TRBD2 | CASSQDGLAGGNTDTQYF | TGCGCCAGCAGCCAAGACGGCCTAGCGGGGGGCAACACAGATACGCAGTATTTT
TRBJ1-2 | TRBV29-1 | once | . | CSVRQDGYTF | TGCAGCGTTCGACAGGATGGCTACACCTTC
TRBJ2-6 | TRBV14 | . | . | CASSPLTSGANVLTF | TGTGCCAGCAGCCCGCTGACATCTGGGGCCAACGTCCTGACTTTC
TRBJ2-7 | TRBV7-2 | few | . | CASSRDGRASYEQYF | TGTGCCAGCAGTCGGGACGGGCGGGCGTCCTACGAGCAGTACTTC